This T cell receptor (beta chain) stems from a study of shared clonotypes between healthy human individuals (TCRdb year 2020). With respect to the entire study: The cohort comprised a couple of women and a few men aged 18 to 49 years. For each donor, three plates each were used for CD4 naive and CD4 memory, two plates were used for CD8 naive, and one plate was used for CD8 memory. Leukapheresis yielded between about 0.94 and 8.9 billion PBMCs per donor. The study deeply sequenced blood TCR repertoires of five healthy adults to estimate repertoire size and the extent of clonotype sharing between individuals. Libraries were prepared and TCR repertoires were sequenced by different laboratories using diverse techniques, in order to increase sequencing depth and limit assay-specific biases.

The germline ends are 15 bases apart after V is trimmed by 3 bases and J by 0 bases. Including the terminal cysteine and phenylalanine, the CDR3 comprises 17 residues. Of all the DNA, just the CDR3 is kept, 51 bases in frame from base 1. Via the germline V gene (reference sequence), CDR1 is SEHNR and CDR2 FQNEAQ. About this clone itself: Its cognate antigen has yet to be identified. No qualities accompany the bases; no much larger clone lies one base away.

Using the deep immunoSEQ assay, TCR CDR3 regions were amplified from genomic DNA by multiplex PCR. For each cell subset, the extracted genomic DNA was distributed evenly across all wells of several immunoSEQ 96-well plates, and each plate served as one replicate. Each replicate PCR for sorted subsets received about 210 ng genomic DNA, equal to tens of thousands of T cell genomes. The purified libraries were quantified using a Qubit 3.0 fluorometer, sized with a Bioanalyzer 2100, and then quantified again using the KAPA Library Quantification kit. Every immunoSEQ 96-well plate was sequenced on a dedicated single-read 150-cycle Illumina NextSeq 550 flow cell. The authors processed their data as follows. Because only junctional sequences without quality scores were contained in the immunoSEQ output, filtering matching that applied to full-length reads could not be performed. Sequences were annotated with PyIR, a Python wrapper for IgBLAST v1.9, and V/J genes and CDR3 were assigned using IMGT germline references. Reads were filtered out if the reads had weak V/J assignments (E-value above 1e-6), no CDR3, stop codons, out-of-frame junctions, or ambiguous translated residues. V3J clonotypes were defined as sequences sharing an identical inferred V gene, J gene, and CDR3 amino acid sequence. Percentage overlap between repertoires was calculated by dividing the number of shared unique clonotypes by the size of the smaller repertoire. Three approaches were used to assess repertoire richness: RTK rarefaction, the Chao1 estimator, and Recon v2.1 estimates of unobserved clonotypes. For all TCRbeta clonotypes obtained by the gDNA method from a few donors, generation probabilities were computed with OLGA. TCRdb provides this immuneACCESS table in a form limited to in-frame rearrangements. Some clones are lacking; in checked studies, under half of them reflect an unresolved V gene, and why the rest are absent is not known. That table supplies the V and J calls and clone size; D and trimming were determined from the DNA. The sample records 1.6 million or so clones, around 97% of which are singletons. The ten most abundant clones make up 0.95% to 1.5% of the sample.

Healthy HIV-negative adults with no recently reported acute infections or vaccinations were included as donors. Every donor was a Caucasian adult residing in Nashville, Tennessee, USA. CD4+ T cells were enriched by magnetic negative selection, after which naive cells were positively selected on CD45RA and the negative fraction was taken as the memory subset. Blood was collected by leukapheresis, and PBMCs were isolated by Ficoll-Histopaque density gradient centrifugation and then cryopreserved in liquid nitrogen vapor phase. Analytical flow cytometry was used to check the purity and quantity of every magnetically sorted T cell population. Each sorted fraction had its genomic DNA isolated and then quantified by UV absorbance on a Nanodrop 2000c. Findings and caveats that apply to the study as a whole: Even with the large sequencing depth, rarefaction of the sorted-subset datasets indicated that sequencing was incomplete. About 5% of naive CD4, 3.5% of naive CD8, approximately 2.2% of memory CD4, and over 0.35% of memory CD8 clonotypes were shared across a few donors. The small number of donors limited the genetic and exposure-history diversity represented. Compared with non-shared clonotypes, the clonotypes found in all four sorted-subset donors had higher generation probabilities. Pairwise subsampling indicated that sequencing depth was expected to affect the degree of clonotype sharing among donors. Naive subsets generally had larger estimated clonotype richness than memory subsets. Only blood was sampled, and tissue TCR repertoires likely differ from those in blood.

The clonotype originates from a man under 40 in good health. This sequence uses TRBV7-9 and TRBJ2-1, with no D gene named confidently. Sequenced sample: naive CD4+ T cells sorted from blood. In the paper's terms, the cell subset or site label means: CD45RA+ positively selected. Read as DNA, the sequence is TGTGCCAGCAGCTTTAGGCGGACCACGAACTCCTACAATGAGCAGTTCTTC. This encodes CASSFRRTTNSYNEQFF.